Each of the 21 T cell receptor beta chains below was sequenced from the same sample in a study of CD8 T cells in ankylosing spondylitis (TCRdb year 2017). Libraries were constructed by 5' RACE. The sequencer listed for this sample is Illumina HiSeq 2500. Starting from the raw public reads, TCRdb applied fastp trimming at Q25, assembled clones with MiXCR and retained in-frame beta chains. Rows are unified per CDR3 protein, each entry keeping the most common DNA and genes. Recorded for this sample are approximately 350,000 distinct CDR3 sequences; 20% of them occurred a single time. Of the sample, roughly 14% is held by the ten largest clones. Sample: blood, either unsorted or a sorted T cell fraction (not recorded which). The receptor source for this set is a male donor with ankylosing spondylitis or in good health (not recorded which).

The sample holds a few counts of this clonotype. The rearrangement links TRBV12-3 or TRBV12-4 to TRBJ2-2, with D perhaps matching TRBD1 (5 bases). The CDR3 consists of 15 residues. V lost 11 bases and J 0 bases, leaving 16 bases between the germline ends. Here the CDR3 DNA reads TGTGCCTCGAAGGATGTGGGGCCGAACACCGGGGAGCTGTTTTTT. Its translation: CASKDVGPNTGELFF.

A few counts support this clonotype. The J gene is TRBJ2-3, the V gene TRBV20-1; 7 bases map to TRBD2. CDR3 length: 15 amino acids. Losses at the gene ends were 6 bases for V and 0 bases for J; bases not matched to a gene: 9. Germline V gene sequence: CDR1 DFQATT, CDR2 SNEGSKA (reference sequence). Here the CDR3 DNA reads TGCAGTGCCACTTTCGCGGGGGAGAGCACAGATACGCAGTATTTT. This sequence encodes CSATFAGESTDTQYF.

The chain employs TRBV12-3 or TRBV12-4 and TRBJ2-1, with TRBD2 matching over 8 bases. The CDR3 has 13 amino acids. V trimming: 3 bases; J trimming: 9 bases; junction bases outside the gene matches: 4. Here the CDR3 reads CASSFGGGLEQFF. CDR3 DNA sequence: TGTGCCAGCAGTTTCGGGGGGGGGCTTGAGCAGTTCTTC.

The chain joins TRBV7-9 to TRBJ2-7; possibly TRBD1 for D (7 bases). The CDR3 extends over 15 amino acids. The germline V and J ends were trimmed by 5 bases and 6 bases, with 20 bases remaining between them. Germline CDR1 and CDR2: SEHNR and FQNEAQ (reference sequence). The CDR3 loop reads CASSPPRTQGGEQYF. CDR3 coding DNA: TGTGCCAGCAGCCCCCCCCGAACCCAGGGGGGCGAGCAGTACTTC.

The rearrangement uses TRBV4-1 and TRBJ2-7; D is undetermined. This CDR3 comprises 13 residues. V was pared by 1 base and J by 3 bases, with 7 bases between. The germline V gene has CDR1 MGHRA and CDR2 YSYEKL. The CDR3 nucleotides read TGCGCCAGCAGCCAAGGTCCCAGCTACGAGCAGTACTTC. It codes for CASSQGPSYEQYF.

V gene TRBV9 combines with J gene TRBJ2-3, with D possibly called TRBD1 or TRBD2 (6 bases each). CDR3 length: 14 residues. Germline CDR1 is SGDLS and CDR2 is YYNGEE. V dropped 9 bases and J dropped 5 bases, with 19 bases sitting between them. CDR3 bases: TGTGCCACCCGCCGGTTGGGGGGCGGAGATACGCAGTATTTT. Encoded protein: CATRRLGGGDTQYF.

This clonotype was seen a few times. V usage is TRBV12-3 or TRBV12-4 and J usage is TRBJ2-1; D is tentatively TRBD1 or TRBD2 (5 bases each). This CDR3 has 14 amino acids. V lost 6 bases and J 6 bases, leaving 15 bases between the germline ends. In DNA, the CDR3 is TGTGCCAGCAGCAGGGACGGTCCAGGCAATGAGCAGTTCTTC. Encoded protein: CASSRDGPGNEQFF.

The chain is built from TRBV5-1 and TRBJ1-2, with 9 bases fitting TRBD1. CDR1 and CDR2 (germline): SGHRS, YFSETQ. The CDR3 consists of 16 residues. With V trimmed by 4 bases and J by 8 bases, 15 bases remained unmatched. The CDR3: CASSLRPRDREEGYTF. The DNA for the CDR3 is TGCGCCAGCAGCCTGAGACCGCGGGACAGGGAAGAAGGCTACACCTTC.

The chain uses TRBV10-3 and TRBJ2-1; 7 positions match TRBD1. Germline V gene data show CDR1 as ENHRY and CDR2 as SYGVKD. The CDR3 extends over 11 amino acids. Unmatched junction bases numbered 1, after V lost 8 bases and J lost 6 bases. This CDR3 reads CAIGDSNEQFF. The CDR3 DNA is TGTGCCATCGGGGACAGCAATGAGCAGTTCTTC.

The rearrangement links TRBV2 to TRBJ2-1; the match to TRBD1 covers 7 bases. The CDR3 is made up of 13 amino acids. The J segment lost 6 bases and the V segment lost 1 base, leaving 0 bases of the junction unmatched. Germline V lookup: CDR1 SNHLY, CDR2 FYNNEI. The CDR3 bases are TGTGCCAGCAGTGAAGACAGGGGCAATGAGCAGTTCTTC. Protein product: CASSEDRGNEQFF. The variable domain in full, with the rest retrieved from reference TRBV2 and TRBJ2-1, is EPEVTQTPSHQVTQMGQEVILRCVPISNHLYFYWYRQILGQKVEFLVSFYNNEISEKSEIFDDQFSVERPDGSNFTLKIRSTKLEDSAMYFCASSEDRGNEQFFGPGTRLTVL.

The chain employs TRBV7-8 and TRBJ2-7; D uncertain. This CDR3 region has 16 residues. Germline CDR1 reads SGHVS; CDR2 reads FQNEAQ. The V end lost 0 bases, the J end lost 3 bases, and 15 bases lay between the germline ends. CDR3 bases: TGTGCCAGCAGCTTAGCGCTACTTGGAACCTACTACGAGCAGTACTTC. It yields the protein CASSLALLGTYYEQYF.

The chain employs TRBV20-1 and TRBJ2-7; 11 bases are shared with TRBD1. V lost 6 bases, J lost 6 bases, and 10 bases stayed unmatched. Germline CDR1 reads DFQATT; CDR2 reads SNEGSKA (reference sequence). The CDR3 runs 14 residues. The CDR3 sequence is CSAPPGQGGSEQYF. DNA of the CDR3: TGCAGTGCGCCGCCGGGACAGGGGGGGTCCGAGCAGTACTTC.

V is TRBV4-2 and J is TRBJ2-7; D is undetermined. V dropped 1 base and J dropped 2 bases, with 15 bases sitting between them. The germline V gene has CDR1 LGHNA and CDR2 YNFKEQ. This CDR3 comprises 16 residues. CDR3 region: CASSQGPTPSTYEQYF. The CDR3 DNA follows: TGTGCCAGCAGCCAAGGACCTACGCCATCAACCTACGAGCAGTACTTC.

V is TRBV11-2 and J is TRBJ1-3, with TRBD1 as a possible D gene (5 bases). Trimming removed 4 bases at V and 3 bases at J, with 7 bases between. The germline V gene encodes CDR1 SGHAT and CDR2 FQNNGV. This CDR3 contains 13 residues. CDR3 DNA: TGTGCCAGCAGCTGGGACGGTGGAAACACCATATATTTT. It encodes CASSWDGGNTIYF.

This chain connects TRBV7-8 to TRBJ2-3; D is perhaps TRBD1 (6 bases). This CDR3 region has 12 residues. V shed 8 bases and J shed 3 bases, with 9 bases lying between them. Per the germline V gene, CDR1 is SGHVS and CDR2 is FQNEAQ. For the CDR3, the DNA is TGTGCCAGCGCAAGGGGGACAGATACGCAGTATTTT. Translated, it gives CASARGTDTQYF. Based on the CDR3 plus reference TRBV7-8 and TRBJ2-3, the full variable domain is GAGVSQSPRYKVAKRGQDVALRCDPISGHVSLFWYQQALGQGPEFLTYFQNEAQLDKSGLPSDRFFAERPEGSVSTLKIQRTQQEDSAVYLCASARGTDTQYFGPGTRLTVL.

This clonotype was observed a handful of times. The V and J genes are TRBV20-1 and TRBJ2-7, with D possibly matching TRBD2 (6 bases). The CDR3 length is 15 residues. V was trimmed by 2 bases and J by 3 bases, leaving 17 bases between them. CDR1 is DFQATT and CDR2 is SNEGSKA in the germline V gene (reference sequence). The CDR3 coding sequence is TGCAGTGCTAGATCGGCTTTGGGGACTCTCTACGAGCAGTACTTC. Amino acid sequence: CSARSALGTLYEQYF.

The rearrangement joins TRBV4-1 to TRBJ2-5, with a possible D match to TRBD2 (5 bases). Trimming shortened V by 4 bases and J by 2 bases, and 14 bases separated the two germline ends. The CDR3 is 15 amino acids. Germline CDR1 is MGHRA and CDR2 is YSYEKL. CDR3 nucleotides: TGCGCCAGCAGCCGGAGGTTGAGGGCACAAGAGACCCAGTACTTC. Its protein product is CASSRRLRAQETQYF.

This chain uses TRBV12-3 or TRBV12-4 with TRBJ2-7, with D possibly being TRBD1 (6 bases). CDR3 size: 13 residues. Trimming took 5 bases from V and 0 from J, leaving 8 bases between them. As DNA, the CDR3 is TGTGCCAGCAGTCAGGGGTACTCCTACGAGCAGTACTTC. Its protein product is CASSQGYSYEQYF.

This rearrangement joins TRBV6-1 to TRBJ2-7, with D tentatively TRBD1 or TRBD2 (5 bases each). The CDR3 is made up of 15 amino acids. Germline CDR1 MNHNS, CDR2 SASEGT. V was pared by 10 bases and J by 2 bases, with 21 bases between. CDR3 amino acids: CATTPPRDGAYEQYF. The CDR3, as DNA: TGTGCCACCACACCCCCCCGGGACGGGGCCTACGAGCAGTACTTC.

The chain has TRBV4-1 and TRBJ2-7; 9 bases line up with TRBD1. The CDR3 runs 16 residues. V was clipped by 0 bases and J by 0 bases; unmatched bases: 3. From germline, CDR1 is MGHRA and CDR2 YSYEKL. CDR3 residues: CASSQERDRVSYEQYF. CDR3 DNA: TGCGCCAGCAGCCAAGAAAGGGACAGGGTCTCCTACGAGCAGTACTTC.

This clonotype was seen a handful of times. J is TRBJ1-5 and V is TRBV19, with TRBD1 matching over 8 bases. J lost 1 base, V lost 5 bases, and 10 bases had no gene match. The CDR3 runs 17 residues. Germline V gives CDR1 LNHDA, CDR2 SQIVND (reference sequence). CDR3 DNA: TGTGCCAGTAGTGAAGGCAGGGGGCCTGGGAGCAATCAGCCCCAGCATTTT. Translating gives CASSEGRGPGSNQPQHF.